These 26 T cell receptor beta chains originate from one sample sequenced in a study of regulatory dendritic cells for organ transplantation. Profiling relied on immunoSEQ multiplex PCR, and the TCRdb table lists in-frame clones only, not all of them. This table holds fewer than 40,000 clones, approximately 90% found once. Source material: naive CD8+ T cells from blood. The subset is: CD45RA+ naive T cells. These receptors all stem from a human donor in good health.

The chain joins TRBV9 to TRBJ2-7, with TRBD2 matching 11 bases. The CDR3 is 15 amino acids. Germline values: CDR1 SGDLS, CDR2 YYNGEE. The junction had 1 base not matched to a gene; V was cut back by 0 bases and J by 2 bases. The CDR3 nucleotides are TGTGCCAGCAGCGTAGCTAGCGGGGGGACCTACGAGCAGTACTTC. Protein product: CASSVASGGTYEQYF.

The V gene is TRBV19, the J gene TRBJ2-1; the D gene could be TRBD1 or TRBD2 (5 bases each). The CDR3 sequence is 15 residues long. Per germline, CDR1 LNHDA and CDR2 SQIVND (reference sequence). Trimming removed 5 bases at V and 6 bases at J, with 17 bases between. The CDR3 sequence: CASSPSGGRGNEQFF. The CDR3 DNA reads as TGTGCCAGTAGTCCCAGTGGGGGTAGGGGCAATGAGCAGTTCTTC. Combining the CDR3 with reference TRBV19 and TRBJ2-1 gives the whole variable domain DGGITQSPKYLFRKEGQNVTLSCEQNLNHDAMYWYRQDPGQGLRLIYYSQIVNDFQKGDIAEGYSVSREKKESFPLTVTSAQKNPTAFYLCASSPSGGRGNEQFFGPGTRLTVL.

V and J are TRBV2 and TRBJ1-1, with D unresolved. The ends were cut back, 2 bases at V and 5 bases at J, with 15 bases in the middle. Germline V gene lookup returns CDR1 SNHLY and CDR2 FYNNEI. This CDR3 comprises 15 residues. The CDR3 spells CASSETWALGTEAFF. The CDR3 DNA reads TGTGCCAGCAGTGAAACCTGGGCTTTGGGGACTGAAGCTTTCTTT. The full variable domain, its missing parts supplied by reference TRBV2 and TRBJ1-1, is EPEVTQTPSHQVTQMGQEVILRCVPISNHLYFYWYRQILGQKVEFLVSFYNNEISEKSEIFDDQFSVERPDGSNFTLKIRSTKLEDSAMYFCASSETWALGTEAFFGQGTRLTVV.

The rearrangement links TRBV10-1 to TRBJ2-3; 8 bases fit TRBD2. CDR3 length: 16 residues. From germline, CDR1 is WNHNN and CDR2 SYGVQD (reference sequence). V lost 0 bases and J lost 0; bases outside the gene matches: 2. CDR3 DNA sequence: TGCGCCAGCAGTGAGTCAGGCGGGAGGAGCACAGATACGCAGTATTTT. As protein: CASSESGGRSTDTQYF.

This chain joins TRBV7-9 and TRBJ1-1; D might be TRBD1 (5 bases). The V gene lost 5 bases and the J gene lost 0 bases, with 10 bases spanning the gap. Germline-derived CDR1 and CDR2 are SEHNR and FQNEAQ (reference sequence). The CDR3 spans 14 residues. The CDR3 region has the DNA TGTGCCAGCAGCCCGGCGGGGGTGAACACTGAAGCTTTCTTT. Protein: CASSPAGVNTEAFF.

The table lists this clone with a few counts. The genes are TRBV5-8 and TRBJ2-7; D perhaps matches TRBD2 (5 bases). Germline V gene sequence: CDR1 SGHTS, CDR2 YDEGEE. Trimming shortened V by 4 bases and J by 7 bases, and 12 bases separated the two germline ends. CDR3 length equals 12 residues. The CDR3 spells CASSPDWREQYF. The DNA of the CDR3 is TGTGCCAGCAGCCCGGACTGGAGAGAGCAGTACTTC.

For this clone: Other DNA sequences in this sample translate to the same CDR3. This chain joins TRBV30 and TRBJ2-3, with D perhaps matching TRBD1 (6 bases). The CDR3 length is 15 residues. Germline V gene data show CDR1 as GTSNPN and CDR2 as SVGIG (reference sequence). Trimming left V 5 bases short and J 4 bases short, with 19 bases between. The CDR3 nucleotides read TGTGCCTGGGGACAAACAGGGTCCTTTCCAGATACGCAGTATTTT. As protein: CAWGQTGSFPDTQYF.

The chain links TRBV4-1 to TRBJ1-5, with D uncertain. The CDR3 loop spans 16 amino acids. V lost 4 bases and J lost 6, with 19 bases in between. CDR1 and CDR2 from the germline V gene are MGHRA and YSYEKL. CDR3 bases: TGCGCCAGCAGCCCGACTCGGCAGGTGAATAGTCAGCCCCAGCATTTT. It yields the protein CASSPTRQVNSQPQHF.

The sample holds one count of this clone. The chain uses TRBV9 and TRBJ2-1; D is undetermined. The germline V gene has CDR1 SGDLS and CDR2 YYNGEE. This CDR3 comprises 12 residues. Trimming removed 0 bases from V and 5 bases from J, with 3 bases in between. CDR3 protein: CASSVEDNEQFF. The CDR3 DNA follows: TGTGCCAGCAGCGTAGAGGACAATGAGCAGTTCTTC.

The CDR3, as DNA: TGTGCCAGCAGCTTGGGGGCTAGCCCAAGCACAGATACGCAGTATTTT. Translation gives CASSLGASPSTDTQYF. The chain links TRBV5-4 to TRBJ2-3; a possible D gene is TRBD2 (5 bases). This CDR3 comprises 16 residues. Trimming cost V 0 bases and J 0 bases, with 11 bases left between them. CDR1 and CDR2 from the germline V gene are SGHNT and YYREEE (reference sequence).

The CDR3 sequence is CASSHPSKIYEQYF. The CDR3 nucleotides are TGTGCCAGCAGCCACCCAAGCAAGATCTACGAGCAGTACTTC. The gene calls are TRBV7-8 and TRBJ2-7; D is ambiguous. The CDR3 contains 14 residues. Germline V lookup: CDR1 SGHVS, CDR2 FQNEAQ. Trimming pared 5 bases from V and 3 bases from J, leaving 14 bases between. Full variable domain (rest looked up from reference TRBV7-8 and TRBJ2-7): GAGVSQSPRYKVAKRGQDVALRCDPISGHVSLFWYQQALGQGPEFLTYFQNEAQLDKSGLPSDRFFAERPEGSVSTLKIQRTQQEDSAVYLCASSHPSKIYEQYFGPGTRLTVT.

CDR3 amino acids: CASSFRGAGVAYEQYF. The CDR3 DNA reads as TGTGCCAGCAGCTTCCGGGGAGCGGGAGTCGCCTACGAGCAGTACTTC. The chain carries TRBV5-4 and TRBJ2-7; TRBD2 agrees at 8 bases. V lost 2 bases and J lost 2; bases outside the gene matches: 9. The CDR3 consists of 16 residues. Germline values: CDR1 SGHNT, CDR2 YYREEE (reference sequence).

This chain connects TRBV4-3 to TRBJ2-2, with 13 bases that match TRBD2. Looked up from germline, CDR1 is LGHNA and CDR2 is YSLEER. The J segment lost 4 bases and the V segment lost 0 bases, leaving 8 bases of the junction unmatched. The CDR3 contains 19 residues. The chain's CDR3 is CASSQDQLAGGSATGELFF. CDR3 DNA: TGCGCCAGCAGCCAAGATCAACTAGCGGGAGGGTCGGCCACCGGGGAGCTGTTTTTT.

This chain links TRBV4-1 with TRBJ1-1; the D is unclear. Germline-derived CDR1 and CDR2 are MGHRA and YSYEKL. The CDR3 length is 13 residues. The ends were cut back, 4 bases at V and 5 bases at J, with 11 bases in the middle. The CDR3 nucleotides are TGCGCCAGCAGCCCCCCCGGTCAGACTGAAGCTTTCTTT. Translation gives CASSPPGQTEAFF.

The rearrangement uses TRBV21-1 and TRBJ2-5. TRBV21-1 is designated a pseudogene. The CDR3 sequence is 19 residues long. The CDR3 sequence: CASSKEIAIRDGYQETQYF. CDR3 in DNA: TGTGCCAGCAGCAAAGAAATCGCAATACGGGACGGGTACCAAGAGACCCAGTACTTC.

This clone was recorded a few times. The J gene is TRBJ1-2, the V gene TRBV6-1; D is unclear. The germline V gene has CDR1 MNHNS and CDR2 SASEGT. V dropped 0 bases and J dropped 6 bases, with 11 bases sitting between them. CDR3 length: 14 residues. The CDR3 DNA follows: TGTGCCAGCAGTGAAGCTGGTGAATGGGATGGCTACACCTTC. Residues: CASSEAGEWDGYTF.

The chain uses TRBV4-3 and TRBJ1-2, with D tentatively TRBD1 (5 bases). CDR1 and CDR2 (germline): LGHNA, YSLEER. Trimming left V 1 base short and J 0 bases short, with 18 bases between. The CDR3 contains 18 residues. The CDR3 sequence is CASSQVIATVDPNYGYTF. In nucleotides, the CDR3 is TGCGCCAGCAGCCAAGTCATTGCGACAGTGGACCCTAACTATGGCTACACCTTC.

The chain combines TRBV5-1 with TRBJ1-1, with TRBD1 matching over 7 bases. Trimming at V came to 4 bases and at J to 8 bases, leaving 5 bases not matched to a gene. The CDR3 loop spans 12 amino acids. Germline V gene sequence: CDR1 SGHRS, CDR2 YFSETQ. DNA for the CDR3: TGCGCCAGCAGCGCGACAGGGTCGGAAGCTTTCTTT. It codes for CASSATGSEAFF. Together with reference TRBV5-1 and TRBJ1-1, the CDR3 gives the full variable domain: KAGVTQTPRYLIKTRGQQVTLSCSPISGHRSVSWYQQTPGQGLQFLFEYFSETQRNKGNFPGRFSGRQFSNSRSEMNVSTLELGDSALYLCASSATGSEAFFGQGTRLTVV.

The gene calls are TRBV30 and TRBJ2-1; unclear D gene. There are 11 residues in the CDR3. Germline values: CDR1 GTSNPN, CDR2 SVGIG (reference sequence). V lost 0 bases and J lost 8, with 5 bases in between. The CDR3: CAWSVGYEQFF. The CDR3 DNA reads TGTGCCTGGAGTGTAGGGTATGAGCAGTTCTTC.

The chain recombines TRBV29-1 with TRBJ1-2; D is uncertain. The CDR3 is 12 amino acids. Germline V lookup: CDR1 SQVTM, CDR2 ANQGSEA. Trimming cost V 6 bases and J 4 bases, with 12 bases left between them. CDR3 DNA sequence: TGCAGCGTAGGTCCCACAGTCTATGGCTACACCTTC. This codes for CSVGPTVYGYTF.

V gene TRBV7-8 combines with J gene TRBJ2-7; 10 bases are a match to TRBD2. This CDR3 region has 15 residues. Germline V CDR1 and CDR2: SGHVS, FQNEAQ. J lost 1 base, V lost 5 bases, and 5 bases had no gene match. The CDR3 here is CASSPLAGDSYEQYF. As DNA, the CDR3 is TGTGCCAGCAGCCCGCTAGCGGGAGATTCCTACGAGCAGTACTTC.

The chain recombines TRBV11-3 with TRBJ2-1; D is uncertain. Deletions cut 2 bases from V and 5 bases from J, with 7 bases between. The CDR3 consists of 13 residues. Germline CDR1 SGHNT, CDR2 YENEEA. Here the CDR3 reads CASSLSENNEQFF. The CDR3, as DNA: TGTGCCAGCAGCTTAAGTGAGAACAATGAGCAGTTCTTC.

The chain joins TRBV10-2 to TRBJ1-1; TRBD1 matches at 8 bases. V was pared by 5 bases and J by 4 bases, with 12 bases of the junction left unmatched. CDR1 WSHSY and CDR2 SAAADI come from the germline V gene. This CDR3 comprises 16 residues. CDR3 nucleotides: TGCGCCAGCAGTCTGCTAGAGGGCAGGGGGCCCACTGAAGCTTTCTTT. It yields the protein CASSLLEGRGPTEAFF.

The chain couples TRBV28 to TRBJ1-1, with 7 bases that match TRBD1. Germline values: CDR1 MDHEN, CDR2 SYDVKM. V dropped 5 bases and J dropped 8; count of bases not matched to a gene: 11. CDR3 length: 14 residues. For the CDR3, the DNA is TGTGCCAGCAGTGAGGTTTTTTCGACAGGGGAAGCTTTCTTT. Translated: CASSEVFSTGEAFF.

The chain couples TRBV5-6 to TRBJ2-7, with D unresolved. Trimming took off 0 bases at V and 2 bases at J, with 9 bases between the two ends. CDR3 length equals 14 residues. Germline loops: CDR1 SGHDT, CDR2 YYEEEE. Written as DNA, the CDR3 is TGTGCCAGCAGCTTGGGGCTAATAACCTACGAGCAGTACTTC. It codes for CASSLGLITYEQYF.

The chain joins TRBV7-9 to TRBJ2-1; D not certain. CDR1 is SEHNR and CDR2 is FQNEAQ in the germline V gene (reference sequence). Trimming left V 5 bases short and J 1 base short, with 6 bases between. CDR3 length: 13 amino acids. This chain's CDR3 is CASSIRSYNEQFF. The CDR3 DNA is TGTGCCAGCAGCATCAGGTCCTACAATGAGCAGTTCTTC.